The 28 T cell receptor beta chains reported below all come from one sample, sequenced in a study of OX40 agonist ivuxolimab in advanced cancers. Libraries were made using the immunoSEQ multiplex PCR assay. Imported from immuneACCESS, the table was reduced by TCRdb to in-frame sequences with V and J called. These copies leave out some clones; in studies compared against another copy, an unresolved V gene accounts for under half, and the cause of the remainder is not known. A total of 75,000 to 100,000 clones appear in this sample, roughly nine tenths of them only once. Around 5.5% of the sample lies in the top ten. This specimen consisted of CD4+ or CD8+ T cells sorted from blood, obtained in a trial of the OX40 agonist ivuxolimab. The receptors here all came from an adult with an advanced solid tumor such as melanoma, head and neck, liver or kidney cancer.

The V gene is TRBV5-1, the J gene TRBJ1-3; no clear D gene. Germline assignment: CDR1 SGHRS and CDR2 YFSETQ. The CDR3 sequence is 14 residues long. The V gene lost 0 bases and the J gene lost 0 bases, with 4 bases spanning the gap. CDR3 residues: CASSLANSGNTIYF. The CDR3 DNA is TGCGCCAGCAGCTTGGCAAACTCTGGAAACACCATATATTTT.

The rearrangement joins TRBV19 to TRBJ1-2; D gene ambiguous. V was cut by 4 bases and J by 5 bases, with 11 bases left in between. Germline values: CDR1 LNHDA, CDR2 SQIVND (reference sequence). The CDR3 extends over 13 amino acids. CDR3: CASSTSALYGYTF. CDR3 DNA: TGTGCCAGTAGTACGTCAGCCCTATATGGCTACACCTTC.

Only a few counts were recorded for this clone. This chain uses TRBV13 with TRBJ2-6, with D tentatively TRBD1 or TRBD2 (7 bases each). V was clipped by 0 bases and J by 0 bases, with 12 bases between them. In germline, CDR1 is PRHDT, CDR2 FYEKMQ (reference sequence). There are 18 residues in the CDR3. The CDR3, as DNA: TGTGCCAGCAGCTTAGGGCAGGGGGGGCCCTCTGGGGCCAACGTCCTGACTTTC. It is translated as CASSLGQGGPSGANVLTF.

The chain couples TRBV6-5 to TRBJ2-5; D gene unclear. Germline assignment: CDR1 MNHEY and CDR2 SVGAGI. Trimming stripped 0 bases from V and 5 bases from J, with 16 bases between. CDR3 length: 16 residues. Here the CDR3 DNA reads TGTGCCAGCAGTTACTCCGACCAAGGCACTGGGGAGACCCAGTACTTC. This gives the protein CASSYSDQGTGETQYF.

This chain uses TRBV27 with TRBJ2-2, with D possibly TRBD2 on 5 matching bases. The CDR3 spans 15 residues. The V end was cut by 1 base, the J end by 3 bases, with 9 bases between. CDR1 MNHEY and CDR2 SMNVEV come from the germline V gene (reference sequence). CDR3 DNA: TGTGCCAGCAGTTTATGGGTGGGAGACACCGGGGAGCTGTTTTTT. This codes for CASSLWVGDTGELFF.

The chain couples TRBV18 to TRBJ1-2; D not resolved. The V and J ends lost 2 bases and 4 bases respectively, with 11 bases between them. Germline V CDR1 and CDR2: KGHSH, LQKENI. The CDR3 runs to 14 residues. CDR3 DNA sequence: TGTGCCAGCTCACCAAAAAACAGTATCTATGGCTACACCTTC. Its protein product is CASSPKNSIYGYTF.

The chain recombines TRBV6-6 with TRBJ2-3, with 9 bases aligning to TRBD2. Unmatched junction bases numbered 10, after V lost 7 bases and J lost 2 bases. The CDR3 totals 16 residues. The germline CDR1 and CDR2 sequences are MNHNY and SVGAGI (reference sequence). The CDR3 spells CASKGLREGYTDTQYF. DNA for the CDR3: TGTGCCAGCAAGGGACTGCGGGAGGGTTACACAGATACGCAGTATTTT.

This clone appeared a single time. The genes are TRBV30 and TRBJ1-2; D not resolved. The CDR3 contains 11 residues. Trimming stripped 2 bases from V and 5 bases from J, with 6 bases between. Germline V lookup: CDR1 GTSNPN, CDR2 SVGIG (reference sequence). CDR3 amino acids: CAWSFRYGYTF. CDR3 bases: TGTGCCTGGAGTTTCCGGTATGGCTACACCTTC.

Here the CDR3 reads CASSSSWETQYF. CDR3 DNA sequence: TGTGCCAGCAGCTCTAGTTGGGAGACCCAGTACTTC. The chain uses TRBV7-6 and TRBJ2-5; D is unresolved. Per the germline V gene, CDR1 is SGHVS and CDR2 is FNYEAQ. Trimming removed 4 bases at V and 5 bases at J, with 8 bases between. The CDR3 has 12 amino acids.

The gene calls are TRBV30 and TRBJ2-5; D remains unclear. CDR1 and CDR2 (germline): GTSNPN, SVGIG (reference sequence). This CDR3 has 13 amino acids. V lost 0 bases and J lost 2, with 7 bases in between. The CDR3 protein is CAWSVQSQETQYF. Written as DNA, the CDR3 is TGTGCCTGGAGTGTACAGTCTCAAGAGACCCAGTACTTC.

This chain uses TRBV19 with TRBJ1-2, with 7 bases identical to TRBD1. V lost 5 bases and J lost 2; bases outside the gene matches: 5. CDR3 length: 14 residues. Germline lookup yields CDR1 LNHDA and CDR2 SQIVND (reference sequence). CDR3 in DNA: TGTGCCAGTAGTTATAGGACAGGCAACTATGGCTACACCTTC. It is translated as CASSYRTGNYGYTF. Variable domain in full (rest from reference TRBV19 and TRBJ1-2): DGGITQSPKYLFRKEGQNVTLSCEQNLNHDAMYWYRQDPGQGLRLIYYSQIVNDFQKGDIAEGYSVSREKKESFPLTVTSAQKNPTAFYLCASSYRTGNYGYTFGSGTRLTVV.

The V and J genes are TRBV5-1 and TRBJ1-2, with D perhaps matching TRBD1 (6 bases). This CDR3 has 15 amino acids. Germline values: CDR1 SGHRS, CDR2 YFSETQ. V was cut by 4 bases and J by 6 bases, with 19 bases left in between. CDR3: CASSPGQALSHGYTF. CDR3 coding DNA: TGCGCCAGCAGCCCGGGACAAGCCCTATCCCATGGCTACACCTTC. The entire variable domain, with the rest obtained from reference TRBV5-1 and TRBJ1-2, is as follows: KAGVTQTPRYLIKTRGQQVTLSCSPISGHRSVSWYQQTPGQGLQFLFEYFSETQRNKGNFPGRFSGRQFSNSRSEMNVSTLELGDSALYLCASSPGQALSHGYTFGSGTRLTVV.

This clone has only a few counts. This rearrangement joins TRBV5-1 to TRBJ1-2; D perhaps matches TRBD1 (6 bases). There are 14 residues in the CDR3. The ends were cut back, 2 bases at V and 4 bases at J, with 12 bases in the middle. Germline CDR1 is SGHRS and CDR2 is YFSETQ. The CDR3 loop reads CASSLRTTGYGYTF. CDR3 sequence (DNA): TGCGCCAGCAGCTTACGGACGACAGGCTATGGCTACACCTTC.

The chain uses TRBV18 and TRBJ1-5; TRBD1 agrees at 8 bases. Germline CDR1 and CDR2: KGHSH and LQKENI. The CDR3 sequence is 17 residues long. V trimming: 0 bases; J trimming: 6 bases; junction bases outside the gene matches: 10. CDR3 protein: CASSPPKRQGLPQPQHF. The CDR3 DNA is TGTGCCAGCTCACCACCGAAGAGACAGGGGCTTCCTCAGCCCCAGCATTTT.

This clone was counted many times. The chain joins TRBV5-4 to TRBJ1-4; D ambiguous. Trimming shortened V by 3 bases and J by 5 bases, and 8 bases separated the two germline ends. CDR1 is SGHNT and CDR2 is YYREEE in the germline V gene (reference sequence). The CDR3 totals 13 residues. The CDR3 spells CASSWDVNEKLFF. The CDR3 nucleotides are TGTGCCAGCAGCTGGGATGTCAATGAAAAACTGTTTTTT.

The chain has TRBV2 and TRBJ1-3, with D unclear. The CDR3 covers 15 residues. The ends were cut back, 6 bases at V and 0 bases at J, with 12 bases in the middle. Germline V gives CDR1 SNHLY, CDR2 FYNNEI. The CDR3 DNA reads TGTGCCAGCAGGAGACTGCCCAGCTCTGGAAACACCATATATTTT. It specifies CASRRLPSSGNTIYF. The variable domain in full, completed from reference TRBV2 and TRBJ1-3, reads EPEVTQTPSHQVTQMGQEVILRCVPISNHLYFYWYRQILGQKVEFLVSFYNNEISEKSEIFDDQFSVERPDGSNFTLKIRSTKLEDSAMYFCASRRLPSSGNTIYFGEGSWLTVV.

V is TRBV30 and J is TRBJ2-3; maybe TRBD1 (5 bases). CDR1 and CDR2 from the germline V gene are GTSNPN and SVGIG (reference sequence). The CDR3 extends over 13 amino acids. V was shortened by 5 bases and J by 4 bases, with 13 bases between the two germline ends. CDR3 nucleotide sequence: TGTGCCTGGGGTGCAGGGTTCTCAGATACGCAGTATTTT. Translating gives CAWGAGFSDTQYF.

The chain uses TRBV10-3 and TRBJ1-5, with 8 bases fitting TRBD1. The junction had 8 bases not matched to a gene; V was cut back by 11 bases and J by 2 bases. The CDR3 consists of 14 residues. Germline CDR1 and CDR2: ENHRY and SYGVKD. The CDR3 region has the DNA TGTGCCGTATCACAGGGGGAGGGCAATCAGCCCCAGCATTTT. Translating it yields CAVSQGEGNQPQHF.

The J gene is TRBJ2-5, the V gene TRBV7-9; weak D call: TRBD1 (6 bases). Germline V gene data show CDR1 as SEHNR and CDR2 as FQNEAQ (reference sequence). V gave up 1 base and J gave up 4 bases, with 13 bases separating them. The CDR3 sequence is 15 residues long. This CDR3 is CASSLGQERGETQYF. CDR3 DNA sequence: TGTGCCAGCAGCTTAGGACAGGAACGTGGAGAGACCCAGTACTTC.

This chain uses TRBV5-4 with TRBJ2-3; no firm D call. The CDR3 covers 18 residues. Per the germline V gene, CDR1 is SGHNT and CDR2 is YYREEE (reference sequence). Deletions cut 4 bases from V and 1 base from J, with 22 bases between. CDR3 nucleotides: TGTGCCAGCAGCGCTGGAGCAAGCTTACTTGTACGCACAGATACGCAGTATTTT. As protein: CASSAGASLLVRTDTQYF.

CDR3 residues: CASSLAAGGSSYEQYF. In DNA, the CDR3 is TGTGCCAGCAGCTTGGCCGCAGGCGGTAGCTCCTACGAGCAGTACTTC. The chain has TRBV5-8 and TRBJ2-7; D unresolved. The CDR3 has 16 amino acids. V lost 0 bases and J lost 0, with 13 bases in between. Per the germline V gene, CDR1 is SGHTS and CDR2 is YDEGEE.

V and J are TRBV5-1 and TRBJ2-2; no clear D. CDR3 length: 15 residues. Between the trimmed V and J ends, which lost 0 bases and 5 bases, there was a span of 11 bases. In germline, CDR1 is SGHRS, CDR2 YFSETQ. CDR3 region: CASSLAKGATGELFF. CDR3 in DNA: TGCGCCAGCAGCTTGGCCAAGGGTGCGACCGGGGAGCTGTTTTTT.

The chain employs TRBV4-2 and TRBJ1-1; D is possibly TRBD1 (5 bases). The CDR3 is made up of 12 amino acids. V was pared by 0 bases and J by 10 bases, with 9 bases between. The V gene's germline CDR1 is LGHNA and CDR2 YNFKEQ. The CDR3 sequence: CASSQDRVRAFF. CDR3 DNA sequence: TGTGCCAGCAGCCAAGACAGGGTGCGAGCTTTCTTT.

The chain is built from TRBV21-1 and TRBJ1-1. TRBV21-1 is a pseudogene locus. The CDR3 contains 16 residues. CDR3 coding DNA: TGTGCCAGCAGGGGGGGGCGGACGGATCAGAACACTGAAGCTTTCTTT. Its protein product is CASRGGRTDQNTEAFF.

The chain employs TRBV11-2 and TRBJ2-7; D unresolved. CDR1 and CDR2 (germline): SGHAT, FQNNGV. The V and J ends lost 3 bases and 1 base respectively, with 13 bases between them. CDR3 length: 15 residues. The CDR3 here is CASSFFSSGSYEQYF. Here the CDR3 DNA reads TGTGCCAGCAGCTTTTTTAGCTCTGGGTCCTACGAGCAGTACTTC.

In DNA, the CDR3 is TGTGCCAGCAGCTCCCCCTCTCAGCCCCAGCATTTT. It translates to CASSSPSQPQHF. The chain is built from TRBV7-2 and TRBJ1-5; D gene unclear. This CDR3 has 12 residues. V was shortened by 4 bases and J by 6 bases, with 7 bases between the two germline ends. CDR1 SGHTA and CDR2 FQGNSA come from the germline V gene. Using reference TRBV7-2 and TRBJ1-5 for the parts outside the CDR3, the full variable domain is GAGVSQSPSNKVTEKGKDVELRCDPISGHTALYWYRQSLGQGLEFLIYFQGNSAPDKSGLPSDRFSAERTGGSVSTLTIQRTQQEDSAVYLCASSSPSQPQHFGDGTRLSIL.

CDR3 protein: CATSRDGGIGTDTQYF. CDR3 nucleotide sequence: TGTGCCACCAGCAGAGATGGCGGCATTGGCACAGATACGCAGTATTTT. The chain employs TRBV15 and TRBJ2-3; the D is unclear. The V gene's germline CDR1 is LNHNV and CDR2 YYDKDF (reference sequence). Trimming pared 0 bases from V and 1 base from J, leaving 11 bases between. The CDR3 has 16 residues.

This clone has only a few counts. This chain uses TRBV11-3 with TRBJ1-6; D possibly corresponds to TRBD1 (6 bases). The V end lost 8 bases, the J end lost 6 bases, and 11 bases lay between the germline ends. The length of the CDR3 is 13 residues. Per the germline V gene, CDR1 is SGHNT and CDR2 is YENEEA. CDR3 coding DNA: TGTGCCAGCCGAACAGGGAGTAATTCACCCCTCCACTTT. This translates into CASRTGSNSPLHF.